This TCR beta chain derives from a study of regulatory T cells in long-lasting Graves disease. Study in general: Graves' patients, diagnosed recently, had received antithyroid drugs under 3 months.

Germline CDR1 and CDR2: DFQATT and SNEGSKA (reference sequence). The CDR3 runs 12 residues. V lost 6 bases to trimming and J lost 2 bases, with 10 bases between them. The TCR beta library used iRepertoire HTBI primers with Arm-PCR amplification of CDR3. MiXCR, applied by TCRdb to the multiplex PCR reads, yields one record per CDR3 protein. The sample holds 550,000 to 700,000 distinct CDR3 sequences, around 15% seen once. Indicated time point: newly diagnosed GD, antithyroid drugs for less than 3 months. From PBMCs, RNA was extracted and then used to make the TCR library. The data also belong to a second study, concerning T cells in Graves' hyperthyroidism and ophthalmopathy. That work adds: TCR CDR3 regions were first amplified by RT-PCR with HTBI primers.

Here the sequenced sample was peripheral blood mononuclear cells (PBMCs), taken at new diagnosis, from a patient treated with antithyroid drugs. The chain couples TRBV20-1 to TRBJ1-1; D unclear. This receptor was identified in a man aged 18 to 30 with Graves disease. The CDR3 DNA sequence: TGCAGTGCAAAGGCGGGAAACACTGAAGCTTTCTTT. This encodes CSAKAGNTEAFF.